This T cell receptor beta chain was identified during a study of identical twins listed by TCRdb under 2016. With regard to the full study: To test whether fetal clonotypes persist, this study deep-sequenced TCR alpha and beta repertoires from monozygotic twins, from unrelated adults of various ages, and from cord blood. To rule out contamination, the twin experiments were replicated at different times with different library preparation protocols.

This clonotype was seen a few times. What this receptor recognizes is not known. Within one base of it there is no much larger clone, and no base qualities were kept. Study-wide findings and limitations: Out-of-frame TCR alpha sharing in monozygotic twins was systematically underestimated by recombination models, whereas sharing between unrelated individuals was in agreement with the recombination models. Compared with coincidental sharing between unrelated individuals, out-of-frame TCR alpha sequences shared between twins had an excess of sequences with low generation probability. Zero-insertion analyses could be partly confounded by invariant T cells such as MAIT and iNKT, though diverse VJ usage argued against such confounding for most clonotypes. Fewer insertions were carried by abundant cord blood beta clonotypes; a weaker similar trend was observed in young adult naive repertoires, while no such trend was observed in memory repertoires. Because the same donors could not be followed over many years, the conclusions relied on cross-sectional statistical analysis. The excess sharing between twins in beta out-of-frame sequences was weaker because fewer shared sequences reduced the signal-to-noise ratio.

Every donor in the study was a healthy Caucasian. The twin cohort comprised three pairs of female monozygotic twins, all aged about 18 to 29 years. Peripheral blood mononuclear cells were the source from which RNA for the TCR libraries was isolated. Unmatched junction bases come to 7, with V trimmed by 5 bases and J by 5 bases. The germline V gene gives CDR1 as SGHRS and CDR2 as YFSETQ. From the cysteine through the phenylalanine, the CDR3 covers 14 amino acids. The CDR3 DNA has 42 bases and is translated from base 1. Preparation of the library involved 5' RACE. The sequencing machine was an Illumina HiSeq 2000. Template switching added a universal primer binding site, and the final cDNA carried a unique molecular identifier that allowed TCR cDNA molecules to be counted accurately. Specific primers in the conserved constant-segment region were used to synthesize first-strand cDNA for TCR alpha and beta chains. To control for contamination, every cDNA library was double barcoded, receiving both a SMART-Mk sample barcode and Illumina barcodes. TruSeq adapter sequences, together with Illumina sample barcodes, were added in two successive PCR steps. The Illumina HiSeq platform was used with custom primers to sequence TCR alpha and beta cDNA libraries. In the paper's pipeline: Unique molecular identifiers were extracted from raw reads with MiGEC, and CDR3 positions were determined with MiXCR. For each individual, recombination models were inferred using an EM algorithm with the repgenHMM and IGoR tools. The tcR package in R was used for shared clonotype analysis, with sharing normalized by the product of cloneset sizes. To study raw recombination without the effects of thymic and clonal selection, out-of-frame nonproductive sequences were analyzed. The public sequencing data were trimmed at Q25 with fastp and processed into clonotypes with MiXCR by TCRdb, which kept only in-frame beta chains. For every CDR3 protein sequence, its rows merge into one entry that carries the most common genes and DNA. The V and J calls and clone size are TCRdb's, not the authors'. The sample records some 730,000 distinct CDR3 sequences, roughly 20% of which are singletons. The top ten clones comprise 13% of the sample.

These sequences were also reported in another study, on T cells expressing NK-cell markers. The second investigation adds: Three sorted T-cell subsets (CD3+CD56+NKG2C+, CD3+CD56+NKG2C- and CD3+CD56-NKG2C+) from 7 to 9 donors had their TCR beta-chain repertoires profiled. Among the eight sequenced donors, only one was HCMV-seronegative, while the other seven were HCMV-seropositive. To restrict sorting to alphabetaTCR-expressing T cells, an anti-gammadeltaTCR antibody was added in several experiments. In five to seven donors, the dominant CD3+CD56+NKG2C+ clonotypes were found to rank among the top 10 CD8+ clonotypes and to make up roughly 1.0-8% of CD8+ T cells. Those dominant clonotypes were again the most abundant among CD3+CD56-NKG2C+ cells in a handful of donors, at about 25-60.1%. It remained unclear whether the expanded NKG2C-expressing T cell clones were specific for HCMV antigens. Randomly selected healthy volunteers, three men and five women, were used as the eight sequenced donors. A commercial ELISA kit detecting HCMV-specific IgG in serum was used to determine HCMV serostatus. Bulk peripheral blood T-cell repertoires were additionally sequenced from unsorted PBMC for roughly six donors. Reads were demultiplexed and grouped by UMI with MIGEC, and clonotypes were assembled and quantified with MiTCR. To exclude erroneous sequences, only TCR cDNA sequences supported by at least two reads were retained. The tcR package was used for downstream repertoire analysis, and clonotypes were matched between fractions using CDR3 nucleotide sequence together with V segment. VDJmatch was used to annotate antigen specificity against VDJdb, with one amino acid substitution in CDR3 allowed.

The chain is made from TRBV5-1 and TRBJ2-1; the junction holds 7 bases that match TRBD2. This TCR came from a woman younger than 30 in good health. Sequencing was done on a sample of PBMCs. The DNA reads as follows: TGCGCCAGCAGTGAGGGAGGGCAAAACAATGAGCAGTTCTTC. Translated, it reads CASSEGGQNNEQFF. The CDR3 plus the reference TRBV5-1 and TRBJ2-1 genes for the other parts give the full variable domain: KAGVTQTPRYLIKTRGQQVTLSCSPISGHRSVSWYQQTPGQGLQFLFEYFSETQRNKGNFPGRFSGRQFSNSRSEMNVSTLELGDSALYLCASSEGGQNNEQFFGPGTRLTVL.